Each of the 2 T cell receptor beta chains below was sequenced from the same sample in a study of cytomegalovirus exposure and HLA in healthy donors. The PCR employed 60 Vbeta primers together with 13 Jbeta primers. Data came from immunoSEQ multiplex PCR; TCRdb stores just in-frame clones and leaves some out. The data show 100,000 to 150,000 clones, with about three quarters seen just once and around 4% held by the top ten. The specimen was PBMCs. These receptors were collected from a man younger than 45 in good health and CMV-seronegative.

The gene calls are TRBV11-2 and TRBJ2-7; perhaps TRBD1 as D (6 bases). CDR1 and CDR2 (germline): SGHAT, FQNNGV. V lost 5 bases and J 3 bases, leaving 14 bases between the germline ends. CDR3 length equals 14 residues. CDR3 nucleotides: TGTGCCAGCAGCGCCTATGACAGGATCTACGAGCAGTACTTC. Its translation is CASSAYDRIYEQYF. Variable domain in full (rest from reference TRBV11-2 and TRBJ2-7): EAGVAQSPRYKIIEKRQSVAFWCNPISGHATLYWYQQILGQGPKLLIQFQNNGVVDDSQLPKDRFSAERLKGVDSTLKIQPAKLEDSAVYLCASSAYDRIYEQYFGPGTRLTVT.

The V and J genes are TRBV5-1 and TRBJ1-2; D not certain. V lost 2 bases to trimming and J lost 1 base, with 12 bases between them. The V gene's germline CDR1 is SGHRS and CDR2 YFSETQ. This CDR3 is built from 15 residues. The CDR3 DNA follows: TGCGCCAGCAGCTTCCACCCGGAGAATAACTATGGCTACACCTTC. Translated, it gives CASSFHPENNYGYTF.